The text below deals with one T cell receptor beta chain. This record belongs to a study of blood T cell repertoires in COVID-19. Germline lookup yields CDR1 MDHEN and CDR2 SYDVKM. The length of the CDR3 is 12 residues. V was shortened by 2 bases and J by 8 bases, with 10 bases between the two germline ends. Some clones are missing from TCRdb's copy, which holds only in-frame ones; the method was immunoSEQ multiplex PCR. The sample includes approximately 92,000 clones, roughly 72% of them seen just once. The rearrangement uses TRBV28 and TRBJ2-7; D unclear. The sample comprised peripheral blood. This TCR was recovered from a woman between 55 and 75 years old in a cohort sampled during active or convalescent COVID-19. The CDR3 is CASSLSLQQQYF. The CDR3 DNA reads as TGTGCCAGCAGTTTAAGCCTTCAACAGCAGTACTTC.